The 29 T cell receptor beta chains reported below all come from one sample, sequenced in a study of shared clonotypes between healthy human individuals. Naive CD8 cells, CD45RO-negative and positively selected for CCR7, excluded terminally differentiated effector memory CD45RA+ cells. Generated by immunoSEQ multiplex PCR, the TCRdb table keeps only in-frame clones and is missing some. Found here are just over 2,000,000 clones, approximately 94% of them singletons; the top ten hold 1.1%. The sequenced sample was naive CD8+ T cells sorted from blood. The origin of the receptors is a man aged 18 to 35 in good health.

The chain uses TRBV10-3 and TRBJ2-3; D remains ambiguous. Trimming pared 2 bases from V and 2 bases from J, leaving 17 bases between. Germline V gene sequence: CDR1 ENHRY, CDR2 SYGVKD. The CDR3 has 17 residues. DNA of the CDR3: TGTGCCATCAGTGAGCTATTTGGAACTCCTTCCACAGATACGCAGTATTTT. Amino acids: CAISELFGTPSTDTQYF.

The J gene is TRBJ2-7, the V gene TRBV7-9; 7 positions match TRBD2. Germline assignment: CDR1 SEHNR and CDR2 FQNEAQ (reference sequence). The CDR3 has 17 amino acids. The junction had 14 bases not matched to a gene; V was cut back by 5 bases and J by 1 base. The CDR3 bases are TGTGCCAGCAGCCATCACTTCGGGGCTAGCGGATCCTACGAGCAGTACTTC. Protein product: CASSHHFGASGSYEQYF. Supplemented by reference TRBV7-9 and TRBJ2-7, the full variable domain reads DTGVSQNPRHKITKRGQNVTFRCDPISEHNRLYWYRQTLGQGPEFLTYFQNEAQLEKSRLLSDRFSAERPKGSFSTLEIQRTEQGDSAMYLCASSHHFGASGSYEQYFGPGTRLTVT.

This chain joins TRBV7-8 and TRBJ2-7; perhaps TRBD2 as D (5 bases). The germline V and J ends were trimmed by 2 bases and 1 base, with 12 bases remaining between them. Germline V gene data show CDR1 as SGHVS and CDR2 as FQNEAQ. This CDR3 has 15 residues. The CDR3 bases are TGTGCCAGCAGCTTAAGGGCCAGCGGTTCCTACGAGCAGTACTTC. It yields the protein CASSLRASGSYEQYF.

CDR3 DNA sequence: TGTGCCAGCAGCTTAGCGTTCTGGTCGACGACCGGGAATTCACCCCTCCACTTT. Translation: CASSLAFWSTTGNSPLHF. The V and J genes are TRBV11-3 and TRBJ1-6; unclear D gene. Between the trimmed V and J ends, which lost 1 base and 7 bases, there was a span of 20 bases. The CDR3 consists of 18 residues. Germline lookup yields CDR1 SGHNT and CDR2 YENEEA.

The V gene is TRBV28, the J gene TRBJ1-5; 7 nucleotides align to TRBD1. Germline V lookup: CDR1 MDHEN, CDR2 SYDVKM. J was trimmed by 2 bases and V by 3 bases; bases with no gene match: 4. There are 15 residues in the CDR3. DNA for the CDR3: TGTGCCAGCAGTTTGAGGGGGCCCGGCAATCAGCCCCAGCATTTT. Encoded protein: CASSLRGPGNQPQHF.

This clone was found once. The same CDR3 can be traced to other DNA sequences in this sample. V usage is TRBV5-6 and J usage is TRBJ2-7; 8 positions match TRBD2. CDR3 length: 14 amino acids. CDR1 is SGHDT, CDR2 YYEEEE, per germline. V gave up 3 bases and J gave up 2 bases; unmatched junction bases: 4. This CDR3 reads CASSYGSGTYEQYF. In DNA form, the CDR3 reads TGTGCCAGCAGCTACGGTAGCGGGACCTACGAGCAGTACTTC.

The chain combines TRBV14 with TRBJ2-3, with D hard to call. Germline CDR1 is SGHDN and CDR2 is FVKESK. V gave up 5 bases and J gave up 0 bases, with 15 bases separating them. This CDR3 contains 16 residues. In nucleotides, the CDR3 is TGTGCCAGCAGCATTACGGGTGGTCCTAGCACAGATACGCAGTATTTT. This sequence encodes CASSITGGPSTDTQYF.

V gene TRBV4-1 combines with J gene TRBJ1-4; perhaps TRBD1 as D (5 bases). With 1 base removed from V and 3 bases from J, the gap between germline ends came to 15 bases. The CDR3 totals 17 residues. Germline lookup yields CDR1 MGHRA and CDR2 YSYEKL. The CDR3 sequence is CASSQGSVGAPNEKLFF. As DNA, the CDR3 is TGCGCCAGCAGCCAAGGAAGTGTAGGGGCCCCTAATGAAAAACTGTTTTTT.

The CDR3 DNA is TGTGCCAGCAGTTTCGGACAGGGGGGTTGGGTCACCGGGGAGCTGTTTTTT. This codes for CASSFGQGGWVTGELFF. The rearrangement uses TRBV28 and TRBJ2-2; 10 positions match TRBD1. This CDR3 has 17 amino acids. Trimming cost V 3 bases and J 4 bases; bases outside gene matches: 8. Germline lookup yields CDR1 MDHEN and CDR2 SYDVKM.

This clone was seen once. The CDR3, as DNA: TGCGCCAGCAGCCAAGGCGCCAATTGGGACTTCAGTAACTATGGCTACACCTTC. Its protein product is CASSQGANWDFSNYGYTF. The genes are TRBV4-3 and TRBJ1-2; TRBD1 is a possible D gene (5 bases). This CDR3 is 18 amino acids long. Germline V lookup: CDR1 LGHNA, CDR2 YSLEER. Trimming cost V 1 base and J 1 base, with 19 bases left between them.

The chain carries TRBV27 and TRBJ1-2; D is unresolved. Between the trimmed V and J ends, which lost 5 bases and 7 bases, there was a span of 17 bases. Germline V CDR1 and CDR2: MNHEY, SMNVEV (reference sequence). CDR3 length: 14 amino acids. CDR3 DNA sequence: TGTGCCAGCAGTACAATTGGCGGCCGAGCTGGCTACACCTTC. Protein product: CASSTIGGRAGYTF.

Turning to this clone: Additional DNA sequences in this sample encode the identical CDR3. The chain employs TRBV19 and TRBJ2-7, with 9 bases fitting TRBD1. This CDR3 region has 14 residues. J was trimmed by 3 bases and V by 3 bases; bases with no gene match: 3. Germline CDR1 is LNHDA and CDR2 is SQIVND (reference sequence). The DNA of the CDR3 is TGTGCCAGTAGTATGGGACAGGGAAGCTACGAGCAGTACTTC. It is translated as CASSMGQGSYEQYF. Full variable domain (missing parts from reference TRBV19 and TRBJ2-7): DGGITQSPKYLFRKEGQNVTLSCEQNLNHDAMYWYRQDPGQGLRLIYYSQIVNDFQKGDIAEGYSVSREKKESFPLTVTSAQKNPTAFYLCASSMGQGSYEQYFGPGTRLTVT.

For the CDR3, the DNA is TGTGCCAGCAGTTTGGGGTACACAGATACGCAGTATTTT. Protein: CASSLGYTDTQYF. V usage is TRBV27 and J usage is TRBJ2-3; no firm D call. The germline CDR1 and CDR2 sequences are MNHEY and SMNVEV (reference sequence). V was trimmed by 3 bases and J by 2 bases, leaving 6 bases between them. This CDR3 is 13 amino acids long.

The rearrangement joins TRBV2 to TRBJ1-4, with D tentatively TRBD1 (5 bases). The germline V gene has CDR1 SNHLY and CDR2 FYNNEI. V lost 6 bases, J lost 2 bases, and 19 bases lay in between. The CDR3 extends over 17 amino acids. CDR3 in amino acids: CASRIGGTLRTNEKLFF. CDR3 nucleotide sequence: TGTGCCAGCAGGATTGGGGGGACCCTGCGGACTAATGAAAAACTGTTTTTT.

V and J are TRBV9 and TRBJ2-3; D gene ambiguous. Trimming took off 6 bases at V and 0 bases at J, with 14 bases between the two ends. This CDR3 has 15 amino acids. Germline V gene lookup returns CDR1 SGDLS and CDR2 YYNGEE. Here the CDR3 reads CASNRVGQSTDTQYF. The CDR3 DNA reads as TGTGCCAGCAACCGGGTCGGGCAGAGCACAGATACGCAGTATTTT.

This chain links TRBV7-9 with TRBJ1-1, with no clear D. The V gene's germline CDR1 is SEHNR and CDR2 FQNEAQ (reference sequence). Trimming removed 4 bases from V and 0 bases from J, with 15 bases in between. The CDR3 loop spans 16 amino acids. The CDR3 bases are TGTGCCAGCAGCTCTACCCCGGGCAGTTTGAACACTGAAGCTTTCTTT. It specifies CASSSTPGSLNTEAFF.

V and J are TRBV4-1 and TRBJ2-5; 7 positions match TRBD2. There are 13 residues in the CDR3. Unmatched junction bases numbered 4, after V lost 4 bases and J lost 5 bases. Germline V gene sequence: CDR1 MGHRA, CDR2 YSYEKL. The CDR3 is CASSLAGDETQYF. CDR3 bases: TGCGCCAGCAGCCTTGCGGGGGACGAGACCCAGTACTTC.

The rearrangement joins TRBV6-1 to TRBJ1-2; D is uncertain. V shed 4 bases and J shed 0 bases, with 15 bases lying between them. Germline V gene sequence: CDR1 MNHNS, CDR2 SASEGT. The CDR3 length is 16 residues. The DNA of the CDR3 is TGTGCCAGCAGTGTGGGGAGGGCCAATACTAACTATGGCTACACCTTC. It encodes CASSVGRANTNYGYTF.

A single count supports this clone. The V and J genes are TRBV10-1 and TRBJ2-3; D is uncertain. The ends were cut back, 6 bases at V and 3 bases at J, with 13 bases in the middle. Germline CDR1 reads WNHNN; CDR2 reads SYGVQD (reference sequence). The CDR3 sequence is 14 residues long. In DNA, the CDR3 is TGCGCCAGCAGCGACACCACAATAACAGATACGCAGTATTTT. It codes for CASSDTTITDTQYF.

The chain joins TRBV7-9 to TRBJ2-7; the D call may be TRBD1 or TRBD2 (5 bases each). V was shortened by 5 bases and J by 3 bases, with 17 bases between the two germline ends. The CDR3 runs 15 residues. CDR1 is SEHNR, CDR2 FQNEAQ, per germline (reference sequence). This CDR3 reads CASSHGTQTFYEQYF. The CDR3 DNA sequence: TGTGCCAGCAGCCATGGGACGCAGACATTCTACGAGCAGTACTTC.

The rearrangement links TRBV18 to TRBJ2-2, with 8 positions matching TRBD1. Germline V CDR1 and CDR2: KGHSH, LQKENI. The CDR3 consists of 16 residues. The junction had 5 bases not matched to a gene; V was cut back by 0 bases and J by 5 bases. CDR3 sequence reads: CASSPPVRGQTGELFF. CDR3 coding DNA: TGTGCCAGCTCACCACCGGTCAGGGGGCAAACCGGGGAGCTGTTTTTT.

This chain joins TRBV5-6 and TRBJ2-7; 7 positions match TRBD2. CDR3 length equals 15 residues. CDR1 and CDR2 (germline): SGHDT, YYEEEE. The V gene end was trimmed by 1 base and the J gene end by 2 bases; junction bases not matched to a gene: 6. The CDR3 region is CASSLWGGTPYEQYF. CDR3 coding DNA: TGTGCCAGCAGCTTGTGGGGGGGGACTCCCTACGAGCAGTACTTC.

This clone has only one observation. J is TRBJ2-7 and V is TRBV2; 14 bases are a match to TRBD2. Germline V lookup: CDR1 SNHLY, CDR2 FYNNEI. Trimming cost V 8 bases and J 6 bases; bases outside gene matches: 6. The CDR3 totals 14 residues. The CDR3 nucleotides read TGTGCCAGCGGGGGACTAGCGGGAGTGGGCGAGCAGTACTTC. Residues: CASGGLAGVGEQYF.

About this clone: Other DNA variants within this sample encode the same CDR3. V is TRBV11-2 and J is TRBJ2-7; a weak D match, TRBD2 (5 bases). This CDR3 is built from 15 residues. The germline V gene encodes CDR1 SGHAT and CDR2 FQNNGV. V was pared by 0 bases and J by 0 bases, with 9 bases between. CDR3 protein: CASSLEAGSSYEQYF. The CDR3 DNA reads TGTGCCAGCAGCTTAGAGGCTGGGAGCTCCTACGAGCAGTACTTC.

The chain links TRBV15 to TRBJ1-4, with a possible D match to TRBD1 (5 bases). The V gene lost 1 base and the J gene lost 3 bases, with 12 bases spanning the gap. Germline lookup yields CDR1 LNHNV and CDR2 YYDKDF (reference sequence). The CDR3 has 16 amino acids. CDR3 sequence (DNA): TGTGCCACCAGCAGAGGGGGGGGTACGGCTAATGAAAAACTGTTTTTT. Encoded protein: CATSRGGGTANEKLFF.

This chain connects TRBV19 to TRBJ1-6; maybe TRBD1 (6 bases). CDR1 is LNHDA, CDR2 SQIVND, per germline (reference sequence). This CDR3 is built from 14 residues. Between the trimmed V and J ends, which lost 3 bases and 3 bases, there was a span of 6 bases. In DNA form, the CDR3 reads TGTGCCAGTAGTATGGACAGCTATAATTCACCCCTCCACTTT. It encodes CASSMDSYNSPLHF.

This clone has just one count. This chain links TRBV5-1 with TRBJ1-4; D may be TRBD1 (5 bases). Between the trimmed V and J ends, which lost 0 bases and 0 bases, there was a span of 9 bases. The CDR3 contains 16 residues. From germline, CDR1 is SGHRS and CDR2 YFSETQ. CDR3 in DNA: TGCGCCAGCAGCTTGGCTGCAGGGTCAACTAATGAAAAACTGTTTTTT. This translates into CASSLAAGSTNEKLFF.

The chain combines TRBV4-3 with TRBJ2-7; TRBD1 matches 7 bases. V gave up 4 bases and J gave up 4 bases; unmatched junction bases: 10. From germline, CDR1 is LGHNA and CDR2 YSLEER. The CDR3 is made up of 15 amino acids. In DNA, the CDR3 is TGCGCCAGCAGCCCGCAGACAGGGCTGCAATACGAGCAGTACTTC. Translated, it gives CASSPQTGLQYEQYF.

The chain is built from TRBV7-9 and TRBJ2-7; tentative D call: TRBD1 (6 bases). This CDR3 has 15 amino acids. Deletions cut 3 bases from V and 0 bases from J, with 12 bases between. Germline V gene lookup returns CDR1 SEHNR and CDR2 FQNEAQ (reference sequence). The CDR3 nucleotides read TGTGCCAGCAGCTTTTCGGACAGTAACTCCTACGAGCAGTACTTC. As protein: CASSFSDSNSYEQYF.